This TCR beta chain was sequenced during a study of blood T cell repertoires in COVID-19. Overall study context: Sources were T cells, B-cell-depleted T cells, or PBMCs; the material itself was cDNA or gDNA.

Trimming removed 0 bases from V and 3 bases from J; junction bases left unmatched: 12. This CDR3 is 19 amino acids long. The V gene's germline CDR1 is SGHTA and CDR2 FQGTGA. This table comes from immunoSEQ multiplex PCR, and its TCRdb copy is limited to in-frame clones, with some not included. The sample holds about 240,000 clones, around 83% seen once. The clonotype comes from a woman aged 18-35 years with acute or convalescent COVID-19. Sample: peripheral blood. The genes are TRBV7-3 and TRBJ2-1; 9 bases map to TRBD2. Here the CDR3 DNA reads TGTGCCAGCAGCTTAACCTACCTTGAAGCGGGAGGTAACTACAATGAGCAGTTCTTC. This translates into CASSLTYLEAGGNYNEQFF.